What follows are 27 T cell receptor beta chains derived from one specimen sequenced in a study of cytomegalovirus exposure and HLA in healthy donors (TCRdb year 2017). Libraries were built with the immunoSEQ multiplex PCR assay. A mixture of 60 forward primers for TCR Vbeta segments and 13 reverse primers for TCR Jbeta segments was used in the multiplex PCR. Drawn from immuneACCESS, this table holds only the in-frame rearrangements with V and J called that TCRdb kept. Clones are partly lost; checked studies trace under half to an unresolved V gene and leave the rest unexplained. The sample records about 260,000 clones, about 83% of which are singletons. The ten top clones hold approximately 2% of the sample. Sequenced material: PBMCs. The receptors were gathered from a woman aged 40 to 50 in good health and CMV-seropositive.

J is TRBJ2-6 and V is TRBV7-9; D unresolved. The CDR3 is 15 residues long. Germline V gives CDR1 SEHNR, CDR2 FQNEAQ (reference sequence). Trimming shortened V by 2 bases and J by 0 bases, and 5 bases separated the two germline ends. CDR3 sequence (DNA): TGTGCCAGCAGCTTACGAGCCTCTGGGGCCAACGTCCTGACTTTC. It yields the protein CASSLRASGANVLTF.

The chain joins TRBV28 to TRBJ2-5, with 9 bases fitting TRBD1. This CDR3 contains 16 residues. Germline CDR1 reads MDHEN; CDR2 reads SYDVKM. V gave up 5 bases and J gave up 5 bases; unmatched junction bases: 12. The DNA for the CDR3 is TGTGCCAGCAGTCACCATAAAACAGGGGGCAGGGAGACCCAGTACTTC. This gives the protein CASSHHKTGGRETQYF.

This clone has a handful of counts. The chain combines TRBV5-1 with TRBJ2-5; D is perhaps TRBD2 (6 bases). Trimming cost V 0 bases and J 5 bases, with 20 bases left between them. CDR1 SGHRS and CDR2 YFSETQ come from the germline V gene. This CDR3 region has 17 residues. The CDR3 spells CASSLAVQTSSTETQYF. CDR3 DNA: TGCGCCAGCAGCTTGGCCGTTCAGACTAGTTCAACGGAGACCCAGTACTTC.

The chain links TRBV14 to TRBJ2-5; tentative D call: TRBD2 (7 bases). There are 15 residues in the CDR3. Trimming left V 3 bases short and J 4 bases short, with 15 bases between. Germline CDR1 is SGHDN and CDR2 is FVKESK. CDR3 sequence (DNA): TGTGCCAGCAGCCAGCGAGGGGGGGCCGGAGAGACCCAGTACTTC. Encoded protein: CASSQRGGAGETQYF.

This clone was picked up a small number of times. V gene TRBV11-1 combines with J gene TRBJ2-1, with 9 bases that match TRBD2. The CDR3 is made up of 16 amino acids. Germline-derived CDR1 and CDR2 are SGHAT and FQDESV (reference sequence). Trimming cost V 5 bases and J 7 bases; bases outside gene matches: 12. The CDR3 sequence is CASSRYSGSNHNEQFF. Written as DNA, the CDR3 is TGTGCCAGCAGCAGATATAGCGGGAGTAATCATAATGAGCAGTTCTTC.

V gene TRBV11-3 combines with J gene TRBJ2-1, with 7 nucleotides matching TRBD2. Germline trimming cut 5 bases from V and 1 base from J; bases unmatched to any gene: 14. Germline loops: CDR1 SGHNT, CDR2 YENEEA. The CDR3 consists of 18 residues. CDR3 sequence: CASSGEVGGRLSYNEQFF. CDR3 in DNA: TGTGCCAGCAGCGGGGAGGTTGGCGGGAGACTATCCTACAATGAGCAGTTCTTC.

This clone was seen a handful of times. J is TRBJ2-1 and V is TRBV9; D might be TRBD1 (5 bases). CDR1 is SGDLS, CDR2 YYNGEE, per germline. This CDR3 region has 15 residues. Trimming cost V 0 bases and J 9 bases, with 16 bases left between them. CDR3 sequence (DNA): TGTGCCAGCAGCGTAGAAACCAGGGCTGACGGTGAGCAGTTCTTC. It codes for CASSVETRADGEQFF.

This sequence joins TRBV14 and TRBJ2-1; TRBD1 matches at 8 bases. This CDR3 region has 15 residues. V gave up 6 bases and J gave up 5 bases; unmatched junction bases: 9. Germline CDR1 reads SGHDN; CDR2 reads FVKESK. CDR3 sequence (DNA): TGTGCCAGCAGTTCAGACAGGGGCTTTCACAATGAGCAGTTCTTC. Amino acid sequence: CASSSDRGFHNEQFF.

CDR3 residues: CASNLGGDTQYF. CDR3 in DNA: TGTGCCAGCAACTTGGGGGGAGATACGCAGTATTTT. The chain joins TRBV2 to TRBJ2-3; possible D gene TRBD2, 6 bases. V lost 7 bases and J lost 5, with 10 bases in between. CDR1 and CDR2 (germline): SNHLY, FYNNEI. The CDR3 consists of 12 residues.

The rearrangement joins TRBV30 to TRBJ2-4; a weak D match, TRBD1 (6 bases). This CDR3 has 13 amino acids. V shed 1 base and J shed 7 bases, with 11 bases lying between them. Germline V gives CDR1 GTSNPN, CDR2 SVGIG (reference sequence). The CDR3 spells CAWSEAGVNIQYF. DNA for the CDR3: TGTGCCTGGAGTGAGGCAGGGGTCAACATTCAGTACTTC.

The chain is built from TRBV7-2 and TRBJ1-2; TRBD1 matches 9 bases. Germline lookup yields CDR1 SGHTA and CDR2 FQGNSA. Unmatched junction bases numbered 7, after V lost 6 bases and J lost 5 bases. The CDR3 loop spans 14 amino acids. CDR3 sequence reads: CASSLQGAGYGYTF. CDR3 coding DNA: TGTGCCAGCAGTCTACAGGGGGCGGGGTATGGCTACACCTTC.

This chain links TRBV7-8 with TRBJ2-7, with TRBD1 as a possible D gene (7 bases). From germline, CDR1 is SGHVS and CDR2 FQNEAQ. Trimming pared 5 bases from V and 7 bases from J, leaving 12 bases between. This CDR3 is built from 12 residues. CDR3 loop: CASSVSGGEQYF. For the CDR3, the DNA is TGTGCCAGCAGCGTATCAGGGGGGGAGCAGTACTTC.

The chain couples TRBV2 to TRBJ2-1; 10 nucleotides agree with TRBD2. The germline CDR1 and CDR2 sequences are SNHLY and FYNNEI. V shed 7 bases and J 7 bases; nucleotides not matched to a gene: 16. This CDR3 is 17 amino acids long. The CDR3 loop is CASTLSGGLATGNEQFF. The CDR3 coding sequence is TGTGCCAGCACCCTTTCGGGGGGACTAGCGACGGGTAATGAGCAGTTCTTC.

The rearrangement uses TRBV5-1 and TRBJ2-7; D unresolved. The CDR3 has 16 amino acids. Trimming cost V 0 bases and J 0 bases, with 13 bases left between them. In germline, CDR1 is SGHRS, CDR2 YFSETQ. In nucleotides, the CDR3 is TGCGCCAGCAGCTTGGAACCAGCTAGAAGCTCCTACGAGCAGTACTTC. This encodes CASSLEPARSSYEQYF.

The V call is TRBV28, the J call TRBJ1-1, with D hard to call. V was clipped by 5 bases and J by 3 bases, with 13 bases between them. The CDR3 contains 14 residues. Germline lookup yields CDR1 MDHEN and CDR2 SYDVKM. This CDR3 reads CASSAGFRHTEAFF. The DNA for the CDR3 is TGTGCCAGCAGTGCAGGATTCCGACACACTGAAGCTTTCTTT.

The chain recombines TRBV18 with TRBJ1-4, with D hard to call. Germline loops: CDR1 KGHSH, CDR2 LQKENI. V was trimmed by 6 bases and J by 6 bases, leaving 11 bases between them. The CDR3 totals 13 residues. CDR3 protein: CASSTGGHEKLFF. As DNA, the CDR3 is TGTGCCAGCTCTACCGGTGGGCATGAAAAACTGTTTTTT.

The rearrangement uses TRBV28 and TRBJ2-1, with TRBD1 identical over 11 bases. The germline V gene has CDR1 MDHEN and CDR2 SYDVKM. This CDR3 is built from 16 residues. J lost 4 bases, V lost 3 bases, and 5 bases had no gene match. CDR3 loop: CASSFPGQGVYNEQFF. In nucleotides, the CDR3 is TGTGCCAGCAGTTTTCCGGGACAGGGGGTTTACAATGAGCAGTTCTTC. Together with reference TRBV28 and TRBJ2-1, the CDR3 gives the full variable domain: DVKVTQSSRYLVKRTGEKVFLECVQDMDHENMFWYRQDPGLGLRLIYFSYDVKMKEKGDIPEGYSVSREKKERFSLILESASTNQTSMYLCASSFPGQGVYNEQFFGPGTRLTVL.

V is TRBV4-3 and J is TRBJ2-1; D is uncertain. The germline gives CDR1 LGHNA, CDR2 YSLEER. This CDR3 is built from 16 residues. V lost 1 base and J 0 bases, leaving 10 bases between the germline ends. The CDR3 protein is CASSQALVSSYNEQFF. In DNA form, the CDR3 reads TGCGCCAGCAGCCAAGCCCTAGTAAGCTCCTACAATGAGCAGTTCTTC.

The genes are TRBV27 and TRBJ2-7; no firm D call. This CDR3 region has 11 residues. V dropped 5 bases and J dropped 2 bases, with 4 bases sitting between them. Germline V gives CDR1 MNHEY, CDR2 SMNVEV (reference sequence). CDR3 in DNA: TGTGCCAGCAGTAACACCTACGAGCAGTACTTC. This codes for CASSNTYEQYF.

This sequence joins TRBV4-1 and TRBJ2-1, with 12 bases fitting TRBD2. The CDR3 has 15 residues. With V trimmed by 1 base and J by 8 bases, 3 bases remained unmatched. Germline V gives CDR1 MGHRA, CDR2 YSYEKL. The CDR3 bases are TGCGCCAGCAGCCAAGGACTAGCGGGAGTCGATGAGCAGTTCTTC. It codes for CASSQGLAGVDEQFF.

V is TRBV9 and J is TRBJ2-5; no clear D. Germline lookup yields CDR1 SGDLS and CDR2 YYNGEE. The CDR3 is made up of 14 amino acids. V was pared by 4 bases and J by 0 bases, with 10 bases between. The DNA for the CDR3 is TGTGCCAGCAGCCCCGGAGCTTACCAAGAGACCCAGTACTTC. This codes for CASSPGAYQETQYF.

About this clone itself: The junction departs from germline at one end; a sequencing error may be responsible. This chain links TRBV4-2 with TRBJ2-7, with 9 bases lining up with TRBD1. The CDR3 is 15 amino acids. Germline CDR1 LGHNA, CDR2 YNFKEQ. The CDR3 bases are TGTGCCAGCACCCAAGATCCGGGACAGGGCTACGAGCAGTACTTC. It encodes CASTQDPGQGYEQYF.

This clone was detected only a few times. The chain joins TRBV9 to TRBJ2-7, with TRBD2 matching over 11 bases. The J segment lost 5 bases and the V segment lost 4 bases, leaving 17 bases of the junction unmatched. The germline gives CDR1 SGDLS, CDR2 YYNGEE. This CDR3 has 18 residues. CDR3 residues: CASSPGLGLAEGGDEQYF. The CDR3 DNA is TGTGCCAGCAGCCCCGGACTGGGACTAGCGGAAGGAGGAGACGAGCAGTACTTC.

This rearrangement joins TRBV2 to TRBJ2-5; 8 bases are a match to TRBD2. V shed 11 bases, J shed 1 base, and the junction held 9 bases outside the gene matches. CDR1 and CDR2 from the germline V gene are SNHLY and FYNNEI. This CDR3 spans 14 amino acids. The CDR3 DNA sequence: TGTGCCGGCAAGGCTAGCGGGCCCCAAGAGACCCAGTACTTC. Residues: CAGKASGPQETQYF.

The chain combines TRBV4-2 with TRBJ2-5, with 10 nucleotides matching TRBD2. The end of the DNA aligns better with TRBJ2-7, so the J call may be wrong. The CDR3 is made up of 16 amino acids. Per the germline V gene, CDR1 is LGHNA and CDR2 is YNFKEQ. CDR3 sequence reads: CASSQSTSGKVYEQYF. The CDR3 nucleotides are TGTGCCAGCAGCCAATCAACTAGCGGGAAGGTCTACGAGCAGTACTTC.

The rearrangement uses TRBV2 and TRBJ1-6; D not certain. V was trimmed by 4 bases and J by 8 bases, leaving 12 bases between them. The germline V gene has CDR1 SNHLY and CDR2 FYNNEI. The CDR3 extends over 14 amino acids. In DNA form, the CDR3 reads TGTGCCAGCAGTGTTGAGTCGTCCTATTCACCCCTCCACTTT. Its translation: CASSVESSYSPLHF.

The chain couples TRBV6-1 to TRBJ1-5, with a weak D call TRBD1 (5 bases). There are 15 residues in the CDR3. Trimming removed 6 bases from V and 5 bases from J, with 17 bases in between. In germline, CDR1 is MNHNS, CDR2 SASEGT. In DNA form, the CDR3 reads TGTGCCAGCAGCCAGAAAGGGGTTCCAGATCAGCCCCAGCATTTT. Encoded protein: CASSQKGVPDQPQHF.